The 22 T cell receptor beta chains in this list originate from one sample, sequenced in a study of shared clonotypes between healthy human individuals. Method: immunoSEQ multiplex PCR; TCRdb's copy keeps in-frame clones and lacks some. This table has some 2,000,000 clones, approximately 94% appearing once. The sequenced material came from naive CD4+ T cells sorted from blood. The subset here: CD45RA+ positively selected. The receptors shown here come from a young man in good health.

The CDR3 protein is CASSGWQSSGNTIYF. In nucleotides, the CDR3 is TGTGCCAGCAGTGGGTGGCAGAGCTCTGGAAACACCATATATTTT. This chain joins TRBV2 and TRBJ1-3; D is undetermined. Deletions cut 4 bases from V and 0 bases from J, with 10 bases between. The CDR3 spans 15 residues. CDR1 is SNHLY and CDR2 is FYNNEI in the germline V gene. Together with reference TRBV2 and TRBJ1-3, the CDR3 gives the full variable domain: EPEVTQTPSHQVTQMGQEVILRCVPISNHLYFYWYRQILGQKVEFLVSFYNNEISEKSEIFDDQFSVERPDGSNFTLKIRSTKLEDSAMYFCASSGWQSSGNTIYFGEGSWLTVV.

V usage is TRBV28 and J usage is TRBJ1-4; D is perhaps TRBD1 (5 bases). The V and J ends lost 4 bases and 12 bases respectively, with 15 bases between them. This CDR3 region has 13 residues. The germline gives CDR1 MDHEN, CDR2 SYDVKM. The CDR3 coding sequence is TGTGCCAGCAGTTCTACCGACAGAGGGGAACTGTTTTTT. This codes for CASSSTDRGELFF.

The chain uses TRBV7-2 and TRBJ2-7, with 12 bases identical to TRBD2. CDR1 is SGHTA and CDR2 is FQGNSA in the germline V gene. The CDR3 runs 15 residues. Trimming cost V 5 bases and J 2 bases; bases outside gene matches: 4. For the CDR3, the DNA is TGTGCCAGCAGCCTACGACTAGCGGGAGCCTACGAGCAGTACTTC. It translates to CASSLRLAGAYEQYF.

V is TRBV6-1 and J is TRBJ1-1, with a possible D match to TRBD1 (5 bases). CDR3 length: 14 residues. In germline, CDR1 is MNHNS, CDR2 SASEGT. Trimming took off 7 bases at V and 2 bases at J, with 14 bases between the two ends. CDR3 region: CASTPGAANTEAFF. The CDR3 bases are TGTGCCAGCACCCCCGGGGCAGCCAACACTGAAGCTTTCTTT.

The CDR3 DNA sequence: TGCACCAGCCACGAAGGGGGCGGGAAATACGAGCAGTACTTC. It specifies CTSHEGGGKYEQYF. The V gene is TRBV1, the J gene TRBJ2-7; the D segment call TRBD1 is taken from the table without a DNA check. TRBV1 is tagged as a pseudogene. There are 14 residues in the CDR3.

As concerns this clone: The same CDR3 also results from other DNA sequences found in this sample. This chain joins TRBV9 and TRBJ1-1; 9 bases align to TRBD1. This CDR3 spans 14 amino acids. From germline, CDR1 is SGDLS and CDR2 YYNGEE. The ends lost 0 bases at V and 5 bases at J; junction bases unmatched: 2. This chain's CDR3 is CASSVGGTGTEAFF. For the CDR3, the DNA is TGTGCCAGCAGCGTAGGGGGGACAGGGACTGAAGCTTTCTTT.

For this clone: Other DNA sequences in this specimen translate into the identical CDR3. CDR3: CASSLGSRETQYF. The CDR3 DNA reads as TGTGCCAGCAGCTTAGGGTCGCGGGAGACCCAGTACTTC. The chain recombines TRBV11-2 with TRBJ2-5; D is unresolved. Trimming left V 1 base short and J 5 bases short, with 8 bases between. The germline V gene has CDR1 SGHAT and CDR2 FQNNGV. The CDR3 extends over 13 amino acids.

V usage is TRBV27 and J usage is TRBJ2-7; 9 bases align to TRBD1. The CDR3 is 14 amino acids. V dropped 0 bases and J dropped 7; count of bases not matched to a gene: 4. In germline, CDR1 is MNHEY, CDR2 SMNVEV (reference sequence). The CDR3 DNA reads TGTGCCAGCAGTTTATCGGCAGGGACAGGGGAGCAGTACTTC. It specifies CASSLSAGTGEQYF.

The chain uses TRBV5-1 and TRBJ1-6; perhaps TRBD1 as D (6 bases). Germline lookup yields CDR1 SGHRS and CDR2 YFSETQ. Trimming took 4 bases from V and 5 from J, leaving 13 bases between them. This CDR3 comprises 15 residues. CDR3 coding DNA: TGCGCCAGCAGCAAAAAGACAGGAGATAATTCACCCCTCCACTTT. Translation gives CASSKKTGDNSPLHF.

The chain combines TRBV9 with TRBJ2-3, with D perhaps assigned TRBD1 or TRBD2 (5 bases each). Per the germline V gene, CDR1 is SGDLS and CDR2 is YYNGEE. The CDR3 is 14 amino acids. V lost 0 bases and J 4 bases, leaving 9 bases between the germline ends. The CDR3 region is CASSVGSGPDTQYF. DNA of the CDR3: TGTGCCAGCAGCGTAGGCTCGGGACCAGATACGCAGTATTTT.

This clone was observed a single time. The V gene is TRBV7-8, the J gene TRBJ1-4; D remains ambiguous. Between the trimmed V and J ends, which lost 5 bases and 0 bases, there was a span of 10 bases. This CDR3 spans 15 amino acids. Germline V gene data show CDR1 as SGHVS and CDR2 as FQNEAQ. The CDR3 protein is CASSRRLATNEKLFF. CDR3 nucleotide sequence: TGTGCCAGCAGCCGCAGGCTAGCAACTAATGAAAAACTGTTTTTT.

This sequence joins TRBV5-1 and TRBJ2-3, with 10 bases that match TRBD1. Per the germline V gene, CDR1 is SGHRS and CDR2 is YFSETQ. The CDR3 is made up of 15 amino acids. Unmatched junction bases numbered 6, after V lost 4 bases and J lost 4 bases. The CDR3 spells CASSTPGQGSDTQYF. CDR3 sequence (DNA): TGCGCCAGCAGCACACCGGGACAGGGGTCAGATACGCAGTATTTT.

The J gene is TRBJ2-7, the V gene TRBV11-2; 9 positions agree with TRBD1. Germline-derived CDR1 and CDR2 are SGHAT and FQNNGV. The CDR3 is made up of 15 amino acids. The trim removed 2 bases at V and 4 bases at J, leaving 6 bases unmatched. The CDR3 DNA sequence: TGTGCCAGCAGCTTAACAGGACAGGGGTTTTACGAGCAGTACTTC. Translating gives CASSLTGQGFYEQYF.

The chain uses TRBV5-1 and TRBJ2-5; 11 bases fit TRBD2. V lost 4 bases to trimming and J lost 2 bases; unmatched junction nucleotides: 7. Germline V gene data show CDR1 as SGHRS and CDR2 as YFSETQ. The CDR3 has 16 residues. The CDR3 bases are TGCGCCAGCAGCGAAAGGACTAGCGGGTTTCAAGAGACCCAGTACTTC. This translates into CASSERTSGFQETQYF.

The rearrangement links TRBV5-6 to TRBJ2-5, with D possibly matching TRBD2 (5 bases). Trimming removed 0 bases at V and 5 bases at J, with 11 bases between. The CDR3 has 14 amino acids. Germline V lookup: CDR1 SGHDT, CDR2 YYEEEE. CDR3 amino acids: CASSLGRGRETQYF. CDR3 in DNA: TGTGCCAGCAGCTTGGGGCGCGGGCGGGAGACCCAGTACTTC. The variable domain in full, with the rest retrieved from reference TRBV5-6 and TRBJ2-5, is DAGVTQSPTHLIKTRGQQVTLRCSPKSGHDTVSWYQQALGQGPQFIFQYYEEEERQRGNFPDRFSGHQFPNYSSELNVNALLLGDSALYLCASSLGRGRETQYFGPGTRLLVL.

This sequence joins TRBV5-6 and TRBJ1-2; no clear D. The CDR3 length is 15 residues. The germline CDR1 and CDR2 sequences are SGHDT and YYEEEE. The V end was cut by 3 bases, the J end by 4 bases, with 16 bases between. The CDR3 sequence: CASSSIVPGVYGYTF. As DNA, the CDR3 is TGTGCCAGCAGCTCCATAGTGCCGGGCGTCTATGGCTACACCTTC.

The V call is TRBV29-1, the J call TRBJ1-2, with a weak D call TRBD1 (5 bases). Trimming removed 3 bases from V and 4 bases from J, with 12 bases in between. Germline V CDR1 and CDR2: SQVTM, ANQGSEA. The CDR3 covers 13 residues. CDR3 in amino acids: CSVDQGRGYGYTF. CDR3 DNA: TGCAGCGTTGATCAGGGCCGGGGCTATGGCTACACCTTC. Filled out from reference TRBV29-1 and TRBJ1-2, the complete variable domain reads SAVISQKPSRDICQRGTSLTIQCQVDSQVTMMFWYRQQPGQSLTLIATANQGSEATYESGFVIDKFPISRPNLTFSTLTVSNMSPEDSSIYLCSVDQGRGYGYTFGSGTRLTVV.

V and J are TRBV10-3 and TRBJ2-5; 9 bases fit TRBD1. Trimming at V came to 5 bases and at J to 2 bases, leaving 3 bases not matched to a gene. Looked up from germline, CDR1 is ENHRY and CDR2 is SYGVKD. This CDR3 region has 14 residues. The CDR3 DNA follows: TGTGCCATCAGTCCCGGGACAGGGCAAGAGACCCAGTACTTC. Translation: CAISPGTGQETQYF.

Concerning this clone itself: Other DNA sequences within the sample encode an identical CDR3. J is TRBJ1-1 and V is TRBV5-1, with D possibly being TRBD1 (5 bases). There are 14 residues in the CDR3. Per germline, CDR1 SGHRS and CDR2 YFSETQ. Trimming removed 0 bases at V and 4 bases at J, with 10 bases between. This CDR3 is CASSLEGWGTEAFF. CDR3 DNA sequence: TGCGCCAGCAGCTTGGAGGGGTGGGGCACTGAAGCTTTCTTT. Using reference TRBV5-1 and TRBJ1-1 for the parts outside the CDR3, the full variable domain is KAGVTQTPRYLIKTRGQQVTLSCSPISGHRSVSWYQQTPGQGLQFLFEYFSETQRNKGNFPGRFSGRQFSNSRSEMNVSTLELGDSALYLCASSLEGWGTEAFFGQGTRLTVV.

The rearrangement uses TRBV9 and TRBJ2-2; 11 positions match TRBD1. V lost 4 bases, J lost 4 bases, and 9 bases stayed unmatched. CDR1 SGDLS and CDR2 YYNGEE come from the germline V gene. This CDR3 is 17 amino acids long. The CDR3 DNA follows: TGTGCCAGCAGCACCGGGACAGGGGGAGTCAGCACCGGGGAGCTGTTTTTT. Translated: CASSTGTGGVSTGELFF.

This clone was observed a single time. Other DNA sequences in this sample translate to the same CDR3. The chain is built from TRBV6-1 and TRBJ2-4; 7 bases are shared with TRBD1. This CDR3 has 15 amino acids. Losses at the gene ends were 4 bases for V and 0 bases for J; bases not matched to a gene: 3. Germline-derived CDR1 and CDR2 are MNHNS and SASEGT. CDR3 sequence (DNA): TGTGCCAGCAGTGGGACAGGCCTAGCCAAAAACATTCAGTACTTC. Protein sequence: CASSGTGLAKNIQYF.

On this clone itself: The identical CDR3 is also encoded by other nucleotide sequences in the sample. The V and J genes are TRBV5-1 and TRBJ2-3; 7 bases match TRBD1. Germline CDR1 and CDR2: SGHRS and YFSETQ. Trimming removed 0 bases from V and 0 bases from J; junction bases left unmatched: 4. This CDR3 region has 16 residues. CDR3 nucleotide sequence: TGCGCCAGCAGCTTGGGGGACAGCACTAGCACAGATACGCAGTATTTT. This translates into CASSLGDSTSTDTQYF.